The 19 T cell receptor beta chains in this list originate from one sample, sequenced in a study of shared clonotypes between healthy human individuals. Clones were sequenced by immunoSEQ multiplex PCR, and TCRdb holds only the in-frame ones, with some missing. The sample records about 510,000 clones, almost 80% being singletons. The sequencing sample was made of PBMCs. The receptors were gathered from a woman in her thirties or forties in good health. Some clones in this sample may be carry-over from other donors' samples.

V and J are TRBV6-5 and TRBJ1-2; 7 bases are shared with TRBD1. After removal of 7 bases from V and 3 bases from J, the junction contained 5 bases not matched to a gene. Germline V gives CDR1 MNHEY, CDR2 SVGAGI. This CDR3 is built from 13 residues. CDR3: CASTDREDYGYTF. For the CDR3, the DNA is TGTGCCAGCACCGACAGGGAGGACTATGGCTACACCTTC.

The genes are TRBV18 and TRBJ2-1; weak D call: TRBD2 (5 bases). The length of the CDR3 is 15 residues. V gave up 2 bases and J gave up 0 bases, with 8 bases separating them. The V gene's germline CDR1 is KGHSH and CDR2 LQKENI. The CDR3 here is CASSPDYSSYNEQFF. The CDR3 DNA reads TGTGCCAGCTCACCAGACTATAGCTCCTACAATGAGCAGTTCTTC.

The chain has TRBV14 and TRBJ2-1; 14 bases line up with TRBD2. Per germline, CDR1 SGHDN and CDR2 FVKESK. The CDR3 length is 18 residues. The ends lost 4 bases at V and 5 bases at J; junction bases unmatched: 10. In DNA form, the CDR3 reads TGTGCCAGCAGCCTCCTCTATGAGGGACTAGCGGGGGACAATGAGCAGTTCTTC. This encodes CASSLLYEGLAGDNEQFF.

The V gene is TRBV28, the J gene TRBJ2-7, with TRBD1 matching over 9 bases. Germline V gene sequence: CDR1 MDHEN, CDR2 SYDVKM. The CDR3 totals 12 residues. V lost 6 bases and J lost 3; bases outside the gene matches: 0. CDR3 residues: CASRDRGYEQYF. The CDR3 DNA reads TGTGCCAGCAGGGACAGGGGCTACGAGCAGTACTTC. Variable domain in full (rest from reference TRBV28 and TRBJ2-7): DVKVTQSSRYLVKRTGEKVFLECVQDMDHENMFWYRQDPGLGLRLIYFSYDVKMKEKGDIPEGYSVSREKKERFSLILESASTNQTSMYLCASRDRGYEQYFGPGTRLTVT.

The V and J genes are TRBV4-2 and TRBJ2-3, with unresolved D. Trimming took 3 bases from V and 5 from J, leaving 9 bases between them. Germline V lookup: CDR1 LGHNA, CDR2 YNFKEQ. CDR3 length: 13 residues. The CDR3 DNA reads as TGTGCCAGCAGCCAGGGTCGGAGAGATACGCAGTATTTT. This sequence encodes CASSQGRRDTQYF.

This sequence joins TRBV7-2 and TRBJ2-7; TRBD2 matches at 8 bases. Unmatched junction bases numbered 11, after V lost 6 bases and J lost 7 bases. The CDR3 covers 14 residues. Germline CDR1 SGHTA, CDR2 FQGNSA. CDR3 in DNA: TGTGCCAGCAGGGTAGCGGGACCCGCCGGTGAGCAGTACTTC. It yields the protein CASRVAGPAGEQYF.

The chain combines TRBV19 with TRBJ2-5, with TRBD2 identical over 7 bases. Losses at the gene ends were 5 bases for V and 5 bases for J; bases not matched to a gene: 11. This CDR3 has 15 amino acids. Germline CDR1 LNHDA, CDR2 SQIVND (reference sequence). The CDR3 spells CASSSSTEGGETQYF. As DNA, the CDR3 is TGTGCCAGTAGTTCCTCGACGGAGGGAGGGGAGACCCAGTACTTC.

V usage is TRBV6-1 and J usage is TRBJ1-1; weak D call: TRBD1 (5 bases). The CDR3 length is 13 residues. The germline CDR1 and CDR2 sequences are MNHNS and SASEGT. The V end lost 6 bases, the J end lost 1 base, and 9 bases lay between the germline ends. The CDR3 bases are TGTGCCAGCAGAGGGGACGGGAACACTGAAGCTTTCTTT. Translated: CASRGDGNTEAFF.

This rearrangement joins TRBV28 to TRBJ1-5, with 7 bases lining up with TRBD1. Germline values: CDR1 MDHEN, CDR2 SYDVKM. V lost 7 bases and J lost 5; bases outside the gene matches: 11. This CDR3 spans 15 amino acids. For the CDR3, the DNA is TGTGCCAGCACGGGACACCGGGACAGATATCAGCCCCAGCATTTT. It encodes CASTGHRDRYQPQHF.

The rearrangement links TRBV6-5 to TRBJ2-3; the D gene is possibly TRBD1 (5 bases). The CDR3 loop spans 15 amino acids. Germline V gene sequence: CDR1 MNHEY, CDR2 SVGAGI. Trimming stripped 5 bases from V and 1 base from J, with 13 bases between. CDR3 bases: TGTGCCAGCAGTCGGCAGGGTAAAGGCACAGATACGCAGTATTTT. Residues: CASSRQGKGTDTQYF.

With regard to this clone: A read error is likely here: a far larger clone is one base away. The CDR3 nucleotides are TGTGCCAGCAGCTTATCGGGGGGGAACACTGAAGCTTTCTTT. Amino acids: CASSLSGGNTEAFF. The chain is built from TRBV7-3 and TRBJ1-1; possible D gene TRBD1, 5 bases. Trimming removed 2 bases at V and 1 base at J, with 8 bases between. The CDR3 runs to 14 residues. CDR1 and CDR2 (germline): SGHTA, FQGTGA.

The chain recombines TRBV27 with TRBJ2-1, with TRBD2 identical over 8 bases. V lost 1 base to trimming and J lost 12 bases; unmatched junction nucleotides: 8. Per the germline V gene, CDR1 is MNHEY and CDR2 is SMNVEV (reference sequence). The CDR3 is made up of 14 amino acids. The DNA for the CDR3 is TGTGCCAGCAGTTTATATCGACTAGCGTATGGGCAGTTCTTC. Translation: CASSLYRLAYGQFF.

This rearrangement joins TRBV28 to TRBJ2-2; 11 bases are shared with TRBD2. Germline CDR1 is MDHEN and CDR2 is SYDVKM. J gave up 1 base and V 2 bases, and 9 bases lay outside the gene matches. The CDR3 length is 19 residues. This CDR3 reads CASSLPGLAAPMNTGELFF. CDR3 nucleotides: TGTGCCAGCAGTTTACCGGGACTAGCGGCCCCGATGAACACCGGGGAGCTGTTTTTT.

About this clone itself: This CDR3 is also generated by other DNA sequences in the sample. The rearrangement uses TRBV7-3 and TRBJ1-1; D remains unclear. With 5 bases removed from V and 0 bases from J, the gap between germline ends came to 7 bases. The CDR3 has 13 residues. The V gene's germline CDR1 is SGHTA and CDR2 FQGTGA. The CDR3 nucleotides are TGTGCCAGCAGCCTCTCGCTGAACACTGAAGCTTTCTTT. Its protein product is CASSLSLNTEAFF. The variable domain in full, with the rest retrieved from reference TRBV7-3 and TRBJ1-1, is GAGVSQTPSNKVTEKGKYVELRCDPISGHTALYWYRQSLGQGPEFLIYFQGTGAADDSGLPNDRFFAVRPEGSVSTLKIQRTERGDSAVYLCASSLSLNTEAFFGQGTRLTVV.

This clone appeared many times. The chain carries TRBV11-1 and TRBJ2-7, with 12 bases that match TRBD2. CDR1 SGHAT and CDR2 FQDESV come from the germline V gene (reference sequence). V was clipped by 5 bases and J by 3 bases; unmatched bases: 8. This CDR3 has 16 amino acids. The CDR3 is CASSRTGTSGFYEQYF. The CDR3, as DNA: TGTGCCAGCAGCAGAACCGGGACTAGCGGGTTCTACGAGCAGTACTTC.

This clone was counted a single time. This likely reflects a read error, since a far larger clone is one base away. The J gene is TRBJ1-4, the V gene TRBV6-1, with D hard to call. The length of the CDR3 is 15 residues. Per the germline V gene, CDR1 is MNHNS and CDR2 is SASEGT. CDR3 in amino acids: CASSEGTVEVEELFF. The CDR3 nucleotides read TGTGCCAGCAGTGAAGGCACGGTAGAAGTTGAAGAACTGTTTTTT.

The V call is TRBV7-9, the J call TRBJ2-1; D is possibly TRBD2 (6 bases). From germline, CDR1 is SEHNR and CDR2 FQNEAQ (reference sequence). This CDR3 is built from 17 residues. V was cut by 0 bases and J by 0 bases, with 12 bases left in between. CDR3 protein: CASSLALAQYSYNEQFF. CDR3 DNA sequence: TGTGCCAGCAGCTTAGCACTAGCCCAATACTCCTACAATGAGCAGTTCTTC.

This clone is a singleton in its sample. The gene calls are TRBV7-2 and TRBJ2-7; D tentatively reads TRBD1 or TRBD2 (5 bases each). Germline-derived CDR1 and CDR2 are SGHTA and FQGNSA. This CDR3 region has 14 residues. Trimming removed 4 bases from V and 3 bases from J, with 13 bases in between. The CDR3 protein is CASSYQGGSYEQYF. The CDR3 coding sequence is TGTGCCAGCAGCTACCAGGGTGGGAGCTACGAGCAGTACTTC.

V usage is TRBV4-3 and J usage is TRBJ2-3; weak D call: TRBD2 (5 bases). Trimming removed 1 base from V and 10 bases from J, with 12 bases in between. Germline CDR1 and CDR2: LGHNA and YSLEER. The CDR3 consists of 13 residues. The CDR3 region has the DNA TGCGCCAGCAGCCAAGTTGAGGCGGGTCCGCAGTATTTT. Translated, it gives CASSQVEAGPQYF.